A single sample gave rise to the 26 T cell receptor beta chains below, sequenced in a study of cytotoxic CD8 clonotypes in ibrutinib-treated CLL. Sequencing used immunoSEQ multiplex PCR; TCRdb keeps in-frame clones, though not all of them. The table lists some 160,000 clones, more than 75% of them singletons. This material consisted of PBMCs, taken after 12 months of ibrutinib treatment. These receptor sequences come from a human donor with chronic lymphocytic leukemia.

CDR3 sequence (DNA): TGTGCCAGCAGCTTAGTACGTCGGACTAGCGGGAGTAATAATGAGCAGTTCTTC. Translated: CASSLVRRTSGSNNEQFF. The chain is built from TRBV7-8 and TRBJ2-1; TRBD2 matches at 13 bases. The CDR3 sequence is 18 residues long. The germline V gene encodes CDR1 SGHVS and CDR2 FQNEAQ. V dropped 1 base and J dropped 7; count of bases not matched to a gene: 10.

The rearrangement joins TRBV23-1 to TRBJ2-6; D remains unclear. TRBV23-1 is an ORF, and what it does is uncertain. CDR3 length: 11 residues. Trimming stripped 8 bases from V and 15 bases from J, with 14 bases between. The CDR3 DNA reads as TGCGCCAGCCTCCTTCATTGGGACCTGACTTTC. This encodes CASLLHWDLTF.

V usage is TRBV5-6 and J usage is TRBJ2-7; D call uncertain. Trimming removed 4 bases from V and 2 bases from J, with 7 bases in between. The CDR3 has 12 amino acids. Germline V gene lookup returns CDR1 SGHDT and CDR2 YYEEEE. Here the CDR3 reads CASSTLPYEQYF. In nucleotides, the CDR3 is TGTGCCAGCAGCACCCTCCCCTACGAGCAGTACTTC. Filled out from reference TRBV5-6 and TRBJ2-7, the complete variable domain reads DAGVTQSPTHLIKTRGQQVTLRCSPKSGHDTVSWYQQALGQGPQFIFQYYEEEERQRGNFPDRFSGHQFPNYSSELNVNALLLGDSALYLCASSTLPYEQYFGPGTRLTVT.

The CDR3 protein is CASKSPGAEQYF. CDR3 nucleotide sequence: TGTGCCAGCAAATCCCCGGGGGCCGAGCAGTACTTC. The J gene is TRBJ2-7, the V gene TRBV5-4; D could derive from TRBD1 or TRBD2 (6 bases each). The CDR3 covers 12 residues. Germline V gene sequence: CDR1 SGHNT, CDR2 YYREEE (reference sequence). V lost 6 bases to trimming and J lost 6 bases, with 13 bases between them.

The chain couples TRBV7-2 to TRBJ2-5; 11 bases are shared with TRBD2. V lost 6 bases, J lost 5 bases, and 14 bases stayed unmatched. The CDR3 runs to 17 residues. The germline V gene has CDR1 SGHTA and CDR2 FQGNSA. The CDR3: CASSFGSLAGGRETQYF. DNA of the CDR3: TGTGCCAGCAGTTTTGGATCTCTAGCGGGAGGTCGGGAGACCCAGTACTTC. Full variable domain (remainder filled in from reference TRBV7-2 and TRBJ2-5): GAGVSQSPSNKVTEKGKDVELRCDPISGHTALYWYRQSLGQGLEFLIYFQGNSAPDKSGLPSDRFSAERTGGSVSTLTIQRTQQEDSAVYLCASSFGSLAGGRETQYFGPGTRLLVL.

The V gene is TRBV18, the J gene TRBJ2-1, with D uncertain. V was pared by 2 bases and J by 2 bases, with 10 bases between. The CDR3 contains 15 residues. From germline, CDR1 is KGHSH and CDR2 LQKENI. The CDR3 loop is CASSPTTVTYNEQFF. The DNA for the CDR3 is TGTGCCAGCTCACCAACGACGGTAACCTACAATGAGCAGTTCTTC. Supplemented by reference TRBV18 and TRBJ2-1, the full variable domain reads NAGVMQNPRHLVRRRGQEARLRCSPMKGHSHVYWYRQLPEEGLKFMVYLQKENIIDESGMPKERFSAEFPKEGPSILRIQQVVRGDSAAYFCASSPTTVTYNEQFFGPGTRLTVL.

This sequence joins TRBV27 and TRBJ1-2; D ambiguous. V dropped 5 bases and J dropped 4 bases, with 11 bases sitting between them. Germline V lookup: CDR1 MNHEY, CDR2 SMNVEV (reference sequence). The CDR3 runs to 13 residues. This chain's CDR3 is CASSPHRLYGYTF. CDR3 nucleotide sequence: TGTGCCAGCAGTCCCCATAGGCTCTATGGCTACACCTTC.

To note about this clone: Other nucleotide sequences in the sample specify the same CDR3. CDR3 sequence: CASSPRQGNQPQHF. The CDR3 nucleotides are TGTGCCAGCAGCCCTCGGCAGGGGAATCAGCCCCAGCATTTT. The V gene is TRBV7-2, the J gene TRBJ1-5, with D possibly being TRBD1 (6 bases). V was cut by 5 bases and J by 4 bases, with 12 bases left in between. The CDR3 length is 14 residues. Germline CDR1 reads SGHTA; CDR2 reads FQGNSA.

The gene calls are TRBV18 and TRBJ2-3; D might be TRBD2 (6 bases). Germline V gene data show CDR1 as KGHSH and CDR2 as LQKENI. Trimming shortened V by 3 bases and J by 0 bases, and 10 bases separated the two germline ends. This CDR3 comprises 15 residues. The CDR3 region is CASSPSSESTDTQYF. CDR3 bases: TGTGCCAGCTCACCGTCTAGCGAGAGCACAGATACGCAGTATTTT.

The chain employs TRBV19 and TRBJ1-4; 8 bases align to TRBD1. The V segment lost 6 bases and the J segment 8 bases; nucleotides outside the gene matches: 17. This CDR3 is built from 17 residues. Germline V gene sequence: CDR1 LNHDA, CDR2 SQIVND (reference sequence). CDR3 bases: TGTGCCAGTAGGCCAGCCTTGTGGGGACAGGATCGAGAAAAACTGTTTTTT. This encodes CASRPALWGQDREKLFF.

The rearrangement joins TRBV18 to TRBJ2-5, with TRBD1 matching over 11 bases. With V trimmed by 5 bases and J by 5 bases, 7 bases remained unmatched. The CDR3 loop spans 15 amino acids. The germline V gene encodes CDR1 KGHSH and CDR2 LQKENI. CDR3 sequence reads: CASSSWDRGVETQYF. In nucleotides, the CDR3 is TGTGCCAGCTCATCGTGGGACAGGGGGGTGGAGACCCAGTACTTC.

The V call is TRBV6-6, the J call TRBJ2-6; maybe TRBD2 (5 bases). CDR3 size: 13 residues. Trimming took off 6 bases at V and 4 bases at J, with 7 bases between the two ends. The germline V gene has CDR1 MNHNY and CDR2 SVGAGI (reference sequence). The CDR3 reads CASRGAGANVLTF. The DNA of the CDR3 is TGTGCCAGCAGGGGAGCCGGGGCCAACGTCCTGACTTTC.

The rearrangement uses TRBV19 and TRBJ1-2; tentative D call: TRBD1 (5 bases). CDR3 length: 13 amino acids. The V and J ends lost 7 bases and 7 bases respectively, with 16 bases between them. Germline CDR1 is LNHDA and CDR2 is SQIVND (reference sequence). CDR3 nucleotide sequence: TGTGCCAGTATCCCGGGGGTTTCAGGTGGCTACACCTTC. This translates into CASIPGVSGGYTF.

About this clone itself: An end of the junction differs from the germline gene, which may be a read error. V usage is TRBV11-2 and J usage is TRBJ1-4; D remains ambiguous. The V gene's germline CDR1 is SGHAT and CDR2 FQNNGV. There are 15 residues in the CDR3. The CDR3 region is CASSQDRRSYEKLFF. For the CDR3, the DNA is TGCGCCAGCAGCCAAGATCGACGGAGCTATGAAAAACTGTTTTTT.

The chain couples TRBV27 to TRBJ2-2; unclear D gene. Trimming left V 6 bases short and J 5 bases short, with 7 bases between. Germline loops: CDR1 MNHEY, CDR2 SMNVEV (reference sequence). This CDR3 has 12 amino acids. The CDR3 DNA is TGTGCCAGCAGCTTACTTACCGGGGAGCTGTTTTTT. This gives the protein CASSLLTGELFF.

V and J are TRBV28 and TRBJ1-4; D gene unclear. CDR1 MDHEN and CDR2 SYDVKM come from the germline V gene. This CDR3 contains 13 residues. Trimming removed 10 bases at V and 8 bases at J, with 17 bases between. In DNA form, the CDR3 reads TGTGCCACCATCGACCCCCATGTGGAAAAACTGTTTTTT. As protein: CATIDPHVEKLFF.

The rearrangement uses TRBV9 and TRBJ2-1; 8 bases agree with TRBD1. V trimming: 4 bases; J trimming: 3 bases; junction bases outside the gene matches: 9. Germline CDR1 SGDLS, CDR2 YYNGEE. CDR3 size: 16 residues. Here the CDR3 reads CASSPGGSDFYNEQFF. CDR3 DNA: TGTGCCAGCAGCCCAGGGGGCAGTGATTTCTACAATGAGCAGTTCTTC.

The V gene is TRBV11-3, the J gene TRBJ1-2, with unresolved D. V was shortened by 2 bases and J by 4 bases, with 20 bases between the two germline ends. The CDR3 covers 17 residues. The germline gives CDR1 SGHNT, CDR2 YENEEA. The CDR3 sequence is CASSLIRAGSKTYGYTF. Here the CDR3 DNA reads TGTGCCAGCAGCTTAATCCGTGCGGGAAGCAAAACCTATGGCTACACCTTC.

V usage is TRBV9 and J usage is TRBJ2-3, with TRBD2 identical over 10 bases. CDR1 and CDR2 from the germline V gene are SGDLS and YYNGEE. The J segment lost 3 bases and the V segment lost 0 bases, leaving 4 bases of the junction unmatched. The CDR3 is made up of 16 amino acids. The CDR3 bases are TGTGCCAGCAGCGTAGGCATACTAGCGGGGACAGATACGCAGTATTTT. Translated, it gives CASSVGILAGTDTQYF.

V usage is TRBV30 and J usage is TRBJ1-2; no reliable D call. Germline assignment: CDR1 GTSNPN and CDR2 SVGIG (reference sequence). The CDR3 runs 11 residues. Deletions cut 0 bases from V and 4 bases from J, with 3 bases between. Written as DNA, the CDR3 is TGTGCCTGGAGTGTACGCTATGGCTACACCTTC. Translation: CAWSVRYGYTF. Full variable domain (missing parts from reference TRBV30 and TRBJ1-2): SQTIHQWPATLVQPVGSPLSLECTVEGTSNPNLYWYRQAAGRGLQLLFYSVGIGQISSEVPQNLSASRPQDRQFILSSKKLLLSDSGFYLCAWSVRYGYTFGSGTRLTVV.

The gene calls are TRBV19 and TRBJ2-7; D is ambiguous. Germline CDR1 and CDR2: LNHDA and SQIVND (reference sequence). This CDR3 spans 14 amino acids. V was clipped by 1 base and J by 3 bases, with 10 bases between them. The CDR3 loop reads CASSIVGSNYEQYF. CDR3 nucleotide sequence: TGTGCCAGTAGTATAGTCGGCAGTAACTACGAGCAGTACTTC.

The table lists this clone with a few counts. The chain uses TRBV27 and TRBJ1-1; D gene unclear. CDR1 and CDR2 from the germline V gene are MNHEY and SMNVEV (reference sequence). The CDR3 loop spans 14 amino acids. V lost 5 bases to trimming and J lost 2 bases, with 12 bases between them. The CDR3 region is CASSPPSRNTEAFF. The CDR3 nucleotides are TGTGCCAGCAGTCCCCCGTCACGTAACACTGAAGCTTTCTTT.

The CDR3 protein is CASSEMDSSTDTQYF. CDR3 DNA: TGTGCCAGCAGTGAGATGGACTCTAGCACAGATACGCAGTATTTT. The genes are TRBV6-1 and TRBJ2-3; TRBD2 might be the D (5 bases). The germline gives CDR1 MNHNS, CDR2 SASEGT. Trimming pared 3 bases from V and 0 bases from J, leaving 10 bases between. The CDR3 is made up of 15 amino acids.

The table lists this clone with a count of one. CDR3 DNA sequence: TGTGCCAGCAGTCCCCCCCAAAGTCCCGGGCTCTATGGCTACACCTTC. Translated, it gives CASSPPQSPGLYGYTF. This chain connects TRBV28 to TRBJ1-2; D gene ambiguous. In germline, CDR1 is MDHEN, CDR2 SYDVKM. V was trimmed by 5 bases and J by 4 bases, leaving 20 bases between them. CDR3 length: 16 amino acids.

The chain has TRBV4-1 and TRBJ2-7; D perhaps matches TRBD2 (5 bases). The CDR3 covers 14 residues. The V end lost 4 bases, the J end lost 3 bases, and 13 bases lay between the germline ends. CDR1 MGHRA and CDR2 YSYEKL come from the germline V gene. CDR3 DNA: TGCGCCAGCAGCCCAGACGGACGGGGCTACGAGCAGTACTTC. This translates into CASSPDGRGYEQYF.

V usage is TRBV7-3 and J usage is TRBJ2-3; 9 nucleotides line up with TRBD2. The germline gives CDR1 SGHTA, CDR2 FQGTGA. The CDR3 is 15 amino acids. J lost 6 bases, V lost 1 base, and 5 bases had no gene match. The DNA for the CDR3 is TGTGCCAGCAGCTTAATAGCGGGAGCCCCGGATACGCAGTATTTT. Translation: CASSLIAGAPDTQYF.